This TCR beta chain derives from a study of T cells in Graves' hyperthyroidism and ophthalmopathy. At least ten counts were recorded for this clonotype. Looked up from germline, CDR1 is MNHNS and CDR2 is SASEGT. This CDR3 spans 13 amino acids. Trimming took off 6 bases at V and 6 bases at J, with 13 bases between the two ends. TCR beta CDR3 region amplification was performed from RNA transcripts. The HTBI primer set drove a first-round RT-PCR of the TCR CDR3. TCRdb re-called the multiplex PCR reads through MiXCR, storing one row per CDR3 protein. The table includes some 600,000 distinct CDR3 sequences, approximately 15% detected once.

The sequencing input was blood. The TCR originated in a woman in her twenties or thirties with Graves' hyperthyroidism that later progressed to Graves' ophthalmopathy. The V call is TRBV6-1, the J call TRBJ2-3; no reliable D call. The CDR3 DNA is TGTGCCAGCAGGGCGATCTTGGGCGATACGCAGTATTTT. Translation: CASRAILGDTQYF.